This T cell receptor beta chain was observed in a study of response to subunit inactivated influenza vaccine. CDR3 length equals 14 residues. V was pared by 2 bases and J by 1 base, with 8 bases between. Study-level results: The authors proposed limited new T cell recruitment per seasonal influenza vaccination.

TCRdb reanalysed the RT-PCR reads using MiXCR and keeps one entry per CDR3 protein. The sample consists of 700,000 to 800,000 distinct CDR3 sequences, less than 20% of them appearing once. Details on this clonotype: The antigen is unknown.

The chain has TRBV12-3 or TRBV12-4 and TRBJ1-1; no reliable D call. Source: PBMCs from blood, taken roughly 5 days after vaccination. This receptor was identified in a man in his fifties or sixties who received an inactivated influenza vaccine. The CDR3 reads CASSLSYANTEAFF. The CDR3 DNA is TGTGCCAGCAGTTTAAGTTACGCGAACACTGAAGCTTTCTTT.